One sample yielded the 2 T cell receptor beta chains listed below, sequenced in a study of STAT5B mutations in CD4+ large granular lymphocyte leukemia. Data came from immunoSEQ multiplex PCR; TCRdb stores just in-frame clones and leaves some out. The repertoire includes more than 30,000 clones, 78% of them detected once, and roughly 2.5% sits in the top ten. Sequencing was performed on CD4+ T cells from blood buffy coats. Receptor source: a human donor in good health.

CDR3 DNA sequence: TGTGCCAGCAGTTTGAGGACTAGCGGGGGAACAGATACGCAGTATTTT. Its protein is CASSLRTSGGTDTQYF. The chain uses TRBV27 and TRBJ2-3, with 13 positions matching TRBD2. The germline CDR1 and CDR2 sequences are MNHEY and SMNVEV (reference sequence). V trimming: 3 bases; J trimming: 3 bases; junction bases outside the gene matches: 3. The CDR3 totals 16 residues.

The gene calls are TRBV29-1 and TRBJ2-1, with D tentatively TRBD1 or TRBD2 (5 bases each). Germline V gene sequence: CDR1 SQVTM, CDR2 ANQGSEA. Trimming cost V 4 bases and J 3 bases, with 13 bases left between them. This CDR3 spans 14 amino acids. This CDR3 is CSVGAGTVYNEQFF. CDR3 bases: TGCAGCGTTGGCGCAGGGACGGTCTACAATGAGCAGTTCTTC.